The clone carrying this T cell receptor (beta chain) was found many times. The antigen remains unidentified. Germline V gives CDR1 SGHAT, CDR2 FQNNGV. After removal of 4 bases from V and 5 bases from J, the junction contained 0 bases not matched to a gene. This CDR3 is 14 amino acids long. These data belong to a study of spatial heterogeneity in lung cancer. All TCR cDNA molecules were individually tagged with a unique molecular identifier. TCRdb itself ran the 5' RACE reads through MiXCR, one entry per CDR3 protein. This table has 90,000 or so distinct CDR3 sequences, roughly 10% appearing once. Broader study findings: Among blood samples, ubiquitous expanded tumor TCRs appeared more at resection than at follow-up.

Regarding time point: sample taken at primary tumor resection. The study sequenced unsorted whole RNA from tumor, nontumor lung or frozen PBMC. The roughly 68 donors had untreated early-stage non-small cell lung cancer. This chain joins TRBV11-2 and TRBJ2-2, with 11 bases that match TRBD1. Sequenced material: PBMCs, taken at surgery. The TCR sequence derives from a male donor with early-stage non-small cell lung cancer. CDR3 residues: CASSWDRGTGELFF. The DNA for the CDR3 is TGTGCCAGCAGCTGGGACAGGGGGACCGGGGAGCTGTTTTTT.